The 23 T cell receptor beta chains reported below all come from one sample, sequenced in a study of blood T cell repertoires in COVID-19 (dated by TCRdb to 2019 to 2021). The method behind the library was the immunoSEQ multiplex PCR assay. TCRdb stores this immuneACCESS table with in-frame sequences only. Part of the clones is absent; in the studies checked, under half of the shortfall reflects unresolved V genes, and no reason is known for the rest. The sample contains hundreds of thousands of clones, 82% of them found a single time. The biggest ten clones account for 3% to 4% of the sample. The sample taken for sequencing was PBMCs or T cells enriched from blood (not recorded which). The source of these receptors is an older woman who had recovered from COVID-19.

This clone was observed a few times. V is TRBV5-1 and J is TRBJ2-7; perhaps TRBD2 as D (5 bases). In germline, CDR1 is SGHRS, CDR2 YFSETQ. CDR3 length: 14 residues. The germline V and J ends were trimmed by 4 bases and 0 bases, with 11 bases remaining between them. CDR3 DNA sequence: TGCGCCAGCAGCCTCGTGGGGAGCTCCTACGAGCAGTACTTC. This encodes CASSLVGSSYEQYF. Drawing the rest from reference TRBV5-1 and TRBJ2-7, the complete variable domain is KAGVTQTPRYLIKTRGQQVTLSCSPISGHRSVSWYQQTPGQGLQFLFEYFSETQRNKGNFPGRFSGRQFSNSRSEMNVSTLELGDSALYLCASSLVGSSYEQYFGPGTRLTVT.

V usage is TRBV29-1 and J usage is TRBJ1-2; no reliable D call. The CDR3 spans 14 residues. V dropped 8 bases and J dropped 0 bases, with 16 bases sitting between them. The germline V gene encodes CDR1 SQVTM and CDR2 ANQGSEA. CDR3 residues: CSLSRTPTNYGYTF. The CDR3, as DNA: TGCAGCCTCTCCAGAACACCGACTAACTATGGCTACACCTTC.

In this sample, this clone turned up once. V usage is TRBV5-4 and J usage is TRBJ2-4; 7 positions match TRBD1. Germline-derived CDR1 and CDR2 are SGHNT and YYREEE (reference sequence). The CDR3 contains 15 residues. V dropped 1 base and J dropped 6; count of bases not matched to a gene: 7. The CDR3 nucleotides read TGTGCCAGCAGCTTGAAGACAGGGTCGGTAAACATTCAGTACTTC. This translates into CASSLKTGSVNIQYF.

This clone came up once. The chain recombines TRBV7-3 with TRBJ2-1, with D possibly TRBD2 on 6 matching bases. The germline CDR1 and CDR2 sequences are SGHTA and FQGTGA. The CDR3 totals 15 residues. The ends were cut back, 5 bases at V and 8 bases at J, with 19 bases in the middle. This CDR3 is CASSMNTGGQDEQFF. Here the CDR3 DNA reads TGTGCCAGCAGCATGAATACAGGAGGGCAGGATGAGCAGTTCTTC.

The rearrangement joins TRBV29-1 to TRBJ1-2, with D unresolved. Per the germline V gene, CDR1 is SQVTM and CDR2 is ANQGSEA. The germline V and J ends were trimmed by 3 bases and 5 bases, with 16 bases remaining between them. The CDR3 consists of 14 residues. CDR3 loop: CSVEFPGNLYGYTF. In DNA, the CDR3 is TGCAGCGTTGAGTTTCCAGGCAACCTATATGGCTACACCTTC.

The chain uses TRBV6-4 and TRBJ2-1, with 9 bases fitting TRBD1. The V segment lost 0 bases and the J segment 4 bases; nucleotides outside the gene matches: 4. This CDR3 region has 16 residues. The germline CDR1 and CDR2 sequences are MRHNA and SNTAGT. CDR3 loop: CASSDSYRGPYNEQFF. CDR3 nucleotide sequence: TGTGCCAGCAGTGACTCTTACAGGGGGCCATACAATGAGCAGTTCTTC.

The genes are TRBV18 and TRBJ2-7; D perhaps matches TRBD1 (6 bases). The CDR3 is made up of 13 amino acids. Trimming took off 3 bases at V and 5 bases at J, with 11 bases between the two ends. Germline V CDR1 and CDR2: KGHSH, LQKENI. The CDR3, as DNA: TGTGCCAGCTCACCTGGCAGGGGCGACGAGCAGTACTTC. Translating gives CASSPGRGDEQYF.

This clone was observed a single time. The chain couples TRBV7-3 to TRBJ2-1; 7 positions match TRBD1. V trimming: 5 bases; J trimming: 10 bases; junction bases outside the gene matches: 17. The CDR3 is 16 amino acids. CDR1 and CDR2 (germline): SGHTA, FQGTGA. The CDR3 nucleotides read TGTGCCAGCAGCGCCAAGGGTGGACAGGAGGTGGGCGAGCAGTTCTTC. Its translation is CASSAKGGQEVGEQFF.

There are a few counts of this clone. The CDR3 DNA reads as TGTGCCAGTAGTATGCAGACGGGGCAAGGAGGGGGCTACACCTTC. As protein: CASSMQTGQGGGYTF. V and J are TRBV19 and TRBJ1-2, with a weak D call TRBD1 (5 bases). The CDR3 extends over 15 amino acids. Deletions cut 3 bases from V and 8 bases from J, with 19 bases between. The germline gives CDR1 LNHDA, CDR2 SQIVND (reference sequence).

CDR3: CASSASGGAYDEQFF. The CDR3, as DNA: TGTGCCAGCAGCGCTAGCGGGGGGGCTTACGATGAGCAGTTCTTC. The chain combines TRBV3-1 (or the pseudogene TRBV3-2) with TRBJ2-1, with 12 bases aligning to TRBD2. V lost 5 bases to trimming and J lost 8 bases; unmatched junction nucleotides: 7. Germline loops: CDR1 LGHDT, CDR2 YNNKEL (reference sequence). The CDR3 has 15 amino acids.

This sequence joins TRBV5-6 and TRBJ1-1; a possible D gene is TRBD1 (6 bases). CDR1 and CDR2 (germline): SGHDT, YYEEEE. The CDR3 loop spans 12 amino acids. The V end lost 6 bases, the J end lost 9 bases, and 15 bases lay between the germline ends. The CDR3 reads CASISQGTKAFF. Written as DNA, the CDR3 is TGTGCCAGCATCTCCCAAGGGACAAAAGCTTTCTTT.

J is TRBJ2-7 and V is TRBV27; D might be TRBD1 (6 bases). Trimming pared 4 bases from V and 7 bases from J, leaving 20 bases between. Germline V gene sequence: CDR1 MNHEY, CDR2 SMNVEV (reference sequence). This CDR3 contains 15 residues. The CDR3 sequence: CASSWGPGLAREQYF. The CDR3 DNA is TGTGCCAGCAGTTGGGGGCCGGGTCTTGCGCGGGAGCAGTACTTC.

The rearrangement links TRBV5-4 to TRBJ2-5; 9 positions agree with TRBD1. This CDR3 has 15 residues. V dropped 3 bases and J dropped 3; count of bases not matched to a gene: 6. Germline CDR1 SGHNT, CDR2 YYREEE (reference sequence). CDR3 loop: CASSYLGTGKETQYF. In DNA, the CDR3 is TGTGCCAGCAGCTACCTAGGGACAGGGAAAGAGACCCAGTACTTC.

This clone was counted once. The chain couples TRBV7-6 to TRBJ2-3, with D maybe TRBD1 (6 bases). The CDR3 covers 15 residues. Germline V gives CDR1 SGHVS, CDR2 FNYEAQ. V lost 0 bases and J lost 4, with 11 bases in between. The CDR3 DNA is TGTGCCAGCAGCTTAGCAGGGGGAGTCGCAGATACGCAGTATTTT. Protein product: CASSLAGGVADTQYF.

The V call is TRBV5-1, the J call TRBJ2-7, with TRBD1 as a possible D gene (6 bases). Germline V gene data show CDR1 as SGHRS and CDR2 as YFSETQ. This CDR3 has 13 amino acids. The V gene lost 7 bases and the J gene lost 3 bases, with 14 bases spanning the gap. This CDR3 is CASGRTAFYEQYF. Here the CDR3 DNA reads TGCGCCAGCGGAAGGACAGCTTTCTACGAGCAGTACTTC.

This chain connects TRBV5-1 to TRBJ1-4; no definite D call. CDR1 is SGHRS and CDR2 is YFSETQ in the germline V gene. This CDR3 is built from 15 residues. V was clipped by 4 bases and J by 8 bases, with 18 bases between them. CDR3 DNA sequence: TGCGCCAGCAGCCTTCCGGGGTCTTGGGAGGAAAAACTGTTTTTT. This codes for CASSLPGSWEEKLFF.

Details on this clone: At one end, the junction sequence differs from germline, possibly due to a read error. V gene TRBV15 combines with J gene TRBJ1-3, with 9 nucleotides matching TRBD1. Germline V gives CDR1 LNHNV, CDR2 YYDKDF (reference sequence). CDR3 length: 16 amino acids. The CDR3 loop reads CATSNRQGGSRNTIYF. The CDR3 nucleotides are TGTGCCACCAGCAACAGACAGGGGGGCTCTCGAAACACCATATATTTT.

In the case of this clone: Other nucleotide sequences from this sample produce the same CDR3. The V gene is TRBV19, the J gene TRBJ1-5, with TRBD1 identical over 8 bases. After removal of 3 bases from V and 7 bases from J, the junction contained 5 bases not matched to a gene. CDR1 is LNHDA and CDR2 is SQIVND in the germline V gene (reference sequence). This CDR3 spans 14 amino acids. The CDR3 sequence: CASSITGGGQPQHF. DNA of the CDR3: TGTGCCAGTAGTATCACAGGGGGTGGGCAGCCCCAGCATTTT.

The chain couples TRBV7-2 to TRBJ2-2, with a weak D call TRBD2 (5 bases). This CDR3 is 17 amino acids long. V was shortened by 1 base and J by 5 bases, with 17 bases between the two germline ends. Per the germline V gene, CDR1 is SGHTA and CDR2 is FQGNSA. CDR3 protein: CASSLGVRASGTGELFF. CDR3 bases: TGTGCCAGCAGCTTAGGTGTCCGGGCTTCGGGGACCGGGGAGCTGTTTTTT.

This clone was seen a handful of times. V usage is TRBV12-3 or TRBV12-4 and J usage is TRBJ1-3; D gene ambiguous. The CDR3 has 13 residues. V gave up 6 bases and J gave up 1 base, with 7 bases separating them. CDR3: CASRMSSGNTIYF. The CDR3 DNA reads as TGTGCCAGCAGGATGAGTTCTGGAAACACCATATATTTT.

This chain links TRBV12-3 or TRBV12-4 with TRBJ1-6, with unresolved D. Deletions cut 5 bases from V and 7 bases from J, with 9 bases between. This CDR3 contains 13 residues. The CDR3 region is CASSTLANSPLHF. Written as DNA, the CDR3 is TGTGCCAGCAGTACTCTAGCCAATTCACCCCTCCACTTT.

The chain uses TRBV4-3 and TRBJ1-3; tentative D call: TRBD1 (6 bases). V lost 1 base, J lost 0 bases, and 10 bases lay in between. The CDR3 totals 16 residues. CDR1 is LGHNA, CDR2 YSLEER, per germline. CDR3 loop: CASSQVLGGSGNTIYF. CDR3 bases: TGCGCCAGCAGCCAAGTGTTAGGGGGCTCTGGAAACACCATATATTTT.

The chain is built from TRBV25-1 and TRBJ1-2, with D tentatively TRBD1 (5 bases). Trimming took off 8 bases at V and 3 bases at J, with 13 bases between the two ends. The CDR3 consists of 13 residues. CDR1 is MGHDK, CDR2 SYGVNS, per germline. CDR3 region: CASGWGRDYGYTF. CDR3 bases: TGTGCCAGCGGTTGGGGCAGAGACTATGGCTACACCTTC.